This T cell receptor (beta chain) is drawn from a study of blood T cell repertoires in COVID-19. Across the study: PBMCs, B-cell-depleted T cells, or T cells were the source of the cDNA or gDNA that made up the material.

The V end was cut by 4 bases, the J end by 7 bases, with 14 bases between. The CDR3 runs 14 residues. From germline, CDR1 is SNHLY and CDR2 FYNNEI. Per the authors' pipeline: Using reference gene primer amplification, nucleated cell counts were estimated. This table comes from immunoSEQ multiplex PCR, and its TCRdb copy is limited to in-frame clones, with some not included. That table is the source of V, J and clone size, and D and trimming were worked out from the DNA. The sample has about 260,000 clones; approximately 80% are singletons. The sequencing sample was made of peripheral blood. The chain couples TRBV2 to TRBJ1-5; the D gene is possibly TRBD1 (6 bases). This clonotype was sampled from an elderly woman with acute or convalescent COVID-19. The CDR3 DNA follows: TGTGCCAGCAGTGGAACAGGGCAGCGACAGCCCCAGCATTTT. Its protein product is CASSGTGQRQPQHF.